Sequencing of this TCR beta chain was carried out in a study of monozygotic twins with inflammatory bowel disease. Generation of cDNA took place in eight separate reactions per sample. TCRdb reprocessed the 5' RACE reads and stores each CDR3 protein as one record, lacking DNA. This sample's table reports approximately 420,000 distinct CDR3 sequences. CDR3 length: 14 amino acids. Germline CDR1 reads LNHNV; CDR2 reads YYDKDF (reference sequence). The specimen sequenced was blood. The clonotype comes from a human donor with ulcerative colitis or Crohn's disease, or a healthy co-twin of an affected twin (not recorded which). The rearrangement joins TRBV15 to TRBJ2-2; checking the TCRdb D call of TRBD2 is not possible without DNA. This chain's CDR3 is CATGGLMNTGELFF.